The entry that follows covers one T cell receptor (beta chain) sequence. V lost 7 bases and J lost 8, with 12 bases in between. Germline CDR1 is MDHEN and CDR2 is SYDVKM. The CDR3 has 13 residues. Sequencing was performed with immunoSEQ multiplex PCR; in TCRdb, only in-frame clones are kept and a portion is missing. This sample has 150,000 to 200,000 clones, with around 87% found just once. The sample comes from a study of control samples from healthy donors and cancer patients. The material sequenced was blood. The sequence derives from a woman aged 45-65 years in good health. The chain couples TRBV28 to TRBJ1-6, with no clear D. The CDR3, as DNA: TGTGCCAGCACCTTGAGCGGAGATTCACCCCTCCACTTT. This encodes CASTLSGDSPLHF.